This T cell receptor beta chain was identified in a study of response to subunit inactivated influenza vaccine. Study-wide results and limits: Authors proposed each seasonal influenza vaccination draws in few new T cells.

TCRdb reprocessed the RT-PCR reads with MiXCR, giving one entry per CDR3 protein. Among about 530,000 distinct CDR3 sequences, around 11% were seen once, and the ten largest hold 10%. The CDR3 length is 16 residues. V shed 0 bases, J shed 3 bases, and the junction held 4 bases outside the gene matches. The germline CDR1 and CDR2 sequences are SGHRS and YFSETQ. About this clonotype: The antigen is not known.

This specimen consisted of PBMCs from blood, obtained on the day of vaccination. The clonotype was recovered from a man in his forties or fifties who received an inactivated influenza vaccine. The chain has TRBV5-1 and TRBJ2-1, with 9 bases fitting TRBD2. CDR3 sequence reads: CASSLGGTSHYNEQFF. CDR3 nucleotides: TGCGCCAGCAGCTTGGGTGGGACTAGCCACTACAATGAGCAGTTCTTC.